The T cell receptor beta chain described here comes from a study of T cell responses to AZD1222 COVID-19 vaccine. V was shortened by 3 bases and J by 4 bases, with 13 bases between the two germline ends. Per the germline V gene, CDR1 is SGHNT and CDR2 is YENEEA. This CDR3 is 15 amino acids long. The protocol was immunoSEQ multiplex PCR, while the TCRdb copy is restricted to in-frame clones and leaves out a portion. The sample records 65,000 to 90,000 clones, 86% being singletons. The sample was peripheral blood, taken on day 0 of AZD1222 vaccination. The clonotype comes from an adult in good health. V usage is TRBV11-3 and J usage is TRBJ1-3, with D hard to call. The CDR3 sequence: CASSFSSGVGNTIYF. The CDR3 DNA follows: TGTGCCAGCAGCTTCAGTAGCGGGGTCGGAAACACCATATATTTT.